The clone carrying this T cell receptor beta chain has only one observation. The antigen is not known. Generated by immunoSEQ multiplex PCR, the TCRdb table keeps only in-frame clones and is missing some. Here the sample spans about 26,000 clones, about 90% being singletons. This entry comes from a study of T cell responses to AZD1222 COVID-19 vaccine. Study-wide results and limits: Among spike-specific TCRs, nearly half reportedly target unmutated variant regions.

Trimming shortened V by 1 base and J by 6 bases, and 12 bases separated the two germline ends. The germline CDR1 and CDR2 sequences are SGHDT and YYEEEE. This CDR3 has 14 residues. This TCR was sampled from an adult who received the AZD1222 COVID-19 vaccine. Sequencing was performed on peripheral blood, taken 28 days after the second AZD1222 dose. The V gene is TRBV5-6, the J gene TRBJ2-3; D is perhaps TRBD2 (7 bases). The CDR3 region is CASSLRGARDTQYF. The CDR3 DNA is TGTGCCAGCAGCTTGCGGGGGGCGCGGGATACGCAGTATTTT.